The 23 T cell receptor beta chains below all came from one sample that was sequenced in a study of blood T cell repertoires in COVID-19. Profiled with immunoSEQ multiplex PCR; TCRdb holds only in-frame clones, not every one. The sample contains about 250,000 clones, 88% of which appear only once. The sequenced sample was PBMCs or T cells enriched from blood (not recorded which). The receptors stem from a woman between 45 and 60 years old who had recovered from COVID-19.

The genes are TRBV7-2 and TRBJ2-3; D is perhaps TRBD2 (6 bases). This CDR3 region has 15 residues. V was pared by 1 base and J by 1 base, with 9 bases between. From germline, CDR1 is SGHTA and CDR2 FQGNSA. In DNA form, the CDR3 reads TGTGCCAGCAGCTTAGTCACTAGCCGCACAGATACGCAGTATTTT. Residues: CASSLVTSRTDTQYF.

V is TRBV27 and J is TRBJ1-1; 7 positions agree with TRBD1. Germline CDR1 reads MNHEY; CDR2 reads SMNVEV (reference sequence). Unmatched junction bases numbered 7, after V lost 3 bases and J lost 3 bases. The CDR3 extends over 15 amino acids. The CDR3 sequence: CASSFSLTGYTEAFF. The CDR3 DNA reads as TGTGCCAGCAGTTTCTCCTTGACAGGGTACACTGAAGCTTTCTTT.

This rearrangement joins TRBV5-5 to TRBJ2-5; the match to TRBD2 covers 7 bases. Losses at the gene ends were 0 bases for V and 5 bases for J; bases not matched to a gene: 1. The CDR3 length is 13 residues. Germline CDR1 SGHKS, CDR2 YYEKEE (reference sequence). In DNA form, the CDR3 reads TGTGCCAGCAGCTTGGCCGGGGGGGAGACCCAGTACTTC. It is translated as CASSLAGGETQYF.

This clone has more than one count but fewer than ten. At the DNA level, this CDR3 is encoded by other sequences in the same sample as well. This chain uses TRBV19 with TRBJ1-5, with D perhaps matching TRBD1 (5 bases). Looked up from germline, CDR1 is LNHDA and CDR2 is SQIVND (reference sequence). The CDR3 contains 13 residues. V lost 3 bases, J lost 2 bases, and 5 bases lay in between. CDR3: CASSIRGNQPQHF. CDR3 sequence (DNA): TGTGCCAGTAGTATCAGGGGCAATCAGCCCCAGCATTTT.

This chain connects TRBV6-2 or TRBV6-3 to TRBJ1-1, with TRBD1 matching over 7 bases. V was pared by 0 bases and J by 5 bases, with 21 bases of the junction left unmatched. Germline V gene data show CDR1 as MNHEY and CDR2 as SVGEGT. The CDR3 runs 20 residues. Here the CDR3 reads CASSYSSAGNRGGRITEAFF. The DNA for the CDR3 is TGTGCCAGCAGTTACTCGTCCGCTGGGAACAGGGGTGGGAGAATTACTGAAGCTTTCTTT.

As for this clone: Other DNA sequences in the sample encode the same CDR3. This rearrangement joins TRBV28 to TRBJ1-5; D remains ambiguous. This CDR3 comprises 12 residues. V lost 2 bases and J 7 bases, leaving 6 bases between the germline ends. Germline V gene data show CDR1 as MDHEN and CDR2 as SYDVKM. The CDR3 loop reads CASSLTGQPQHF. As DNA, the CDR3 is TGTGCCAGCAGTTTAACCGGGCAGCCCCAGCATTTT.

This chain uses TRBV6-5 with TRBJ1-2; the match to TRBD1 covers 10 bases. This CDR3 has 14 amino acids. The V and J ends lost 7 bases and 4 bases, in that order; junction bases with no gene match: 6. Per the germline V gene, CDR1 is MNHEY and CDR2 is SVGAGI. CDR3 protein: CASIGQGVGYGYTF. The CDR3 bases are TGTGCCAGCATCGGACAGGGGGTAGGCTATGGCTACACCTTC.

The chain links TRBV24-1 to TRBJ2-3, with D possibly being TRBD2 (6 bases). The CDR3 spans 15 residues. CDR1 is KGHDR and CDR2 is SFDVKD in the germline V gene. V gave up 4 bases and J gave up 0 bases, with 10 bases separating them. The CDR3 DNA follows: TGTGCCACCAGTGACGCCGGGACTAGCACAGATACGCAGTATTTT. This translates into CATSDAGTSTDTQYF.

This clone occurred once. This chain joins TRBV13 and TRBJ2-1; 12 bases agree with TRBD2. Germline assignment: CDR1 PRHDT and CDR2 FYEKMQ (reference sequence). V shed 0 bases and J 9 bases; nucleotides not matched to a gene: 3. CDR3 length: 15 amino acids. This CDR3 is CASSLGLAGGFEQFF. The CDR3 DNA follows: TGTGCCAGCAGCTTAGGGCTAGCGGGAGGGTTTGAGCAGTTCTTC.

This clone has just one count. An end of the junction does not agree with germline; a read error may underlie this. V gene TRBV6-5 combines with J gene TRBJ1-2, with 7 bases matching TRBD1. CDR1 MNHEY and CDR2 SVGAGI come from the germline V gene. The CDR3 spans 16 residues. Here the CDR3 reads CASSYSYLTGNFGYTF. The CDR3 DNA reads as TGTGCCAGCAGTTACTCATATTTGACAGGGAACTTTGGCTACACCTTC.

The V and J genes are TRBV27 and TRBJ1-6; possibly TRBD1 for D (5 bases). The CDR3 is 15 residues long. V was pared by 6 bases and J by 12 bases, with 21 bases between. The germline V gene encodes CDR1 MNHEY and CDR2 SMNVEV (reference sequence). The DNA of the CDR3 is TGTGCCAGCAGACGCGGTGGGAGGGGAGTGGGACCCCTCCACTTT. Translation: CASRRGGRGVGPLHF.

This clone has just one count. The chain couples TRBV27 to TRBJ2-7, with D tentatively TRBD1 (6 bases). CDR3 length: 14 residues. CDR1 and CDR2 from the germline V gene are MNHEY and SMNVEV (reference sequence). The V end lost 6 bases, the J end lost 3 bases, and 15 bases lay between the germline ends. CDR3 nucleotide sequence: TGTGCCAGCAGGAACCGGGACACCTTCTACGAGCAGTACTTC. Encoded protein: CASRNRDTFYEQYF.

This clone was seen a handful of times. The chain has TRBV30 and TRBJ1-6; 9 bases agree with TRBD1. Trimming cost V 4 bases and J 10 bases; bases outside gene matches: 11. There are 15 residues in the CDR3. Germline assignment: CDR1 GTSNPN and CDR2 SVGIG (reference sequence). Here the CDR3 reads CAWTYRDREGSPLHF. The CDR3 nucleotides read TGTGCCTGGACCTACCGGGACAGGGAGGGATCACCCCTCCACTTT.

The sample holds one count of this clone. The CDR3 coding sequence is TGTGCCAGTAGTTCAATTATAGCGGGACCGATCACAGATACGCAGTATTTT. Translation gives CASSSIIAGPITDTQYF. The gene calls are TRBV19 and TRBJ2-3; 8 nucleotides line up with TRBD2. Germline V gives CDR1 LNHDA, CDR2 SQIVND (reference sequence). The CDR3 runs to 17 residues. Germline trimming cut 5 bases from V and 2 bases from J; bases unmatched to any gene: 12.

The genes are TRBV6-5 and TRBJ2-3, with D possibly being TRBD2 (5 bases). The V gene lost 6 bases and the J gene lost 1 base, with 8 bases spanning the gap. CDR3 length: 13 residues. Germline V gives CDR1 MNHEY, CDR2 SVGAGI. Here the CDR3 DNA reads TGTGCCAGCAGGGGTAGCGGCACAGATACGCAGTATTTT. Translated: CASRGSGTDTQYF.

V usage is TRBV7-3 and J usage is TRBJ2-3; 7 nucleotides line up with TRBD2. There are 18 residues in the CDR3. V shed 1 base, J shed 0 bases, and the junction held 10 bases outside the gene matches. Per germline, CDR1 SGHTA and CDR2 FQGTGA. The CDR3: CASSLSHVGGSSTDTQYF. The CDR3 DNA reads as TGTGCCAGCAGCTTAAGTCACGTGGGAGGGAGTAGCACAGATACGCAGTATTTT.

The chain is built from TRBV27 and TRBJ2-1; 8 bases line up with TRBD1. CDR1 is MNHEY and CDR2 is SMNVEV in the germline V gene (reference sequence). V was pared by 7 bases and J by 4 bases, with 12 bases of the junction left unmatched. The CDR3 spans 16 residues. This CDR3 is CASIGDGQGGYNEQFF. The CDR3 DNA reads TGTGCCAGCATTGGCGACGGACAGGGTGGATACAATGAGCAGTTCTTC.

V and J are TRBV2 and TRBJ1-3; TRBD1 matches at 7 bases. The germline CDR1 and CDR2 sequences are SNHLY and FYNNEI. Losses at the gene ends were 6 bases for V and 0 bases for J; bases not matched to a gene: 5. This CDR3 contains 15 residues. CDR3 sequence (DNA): TGTGCCAGCAGGAGACAGGGACACTCTGGAAACACCATATATTTT. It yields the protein CASRRQGHSGNTIYF.

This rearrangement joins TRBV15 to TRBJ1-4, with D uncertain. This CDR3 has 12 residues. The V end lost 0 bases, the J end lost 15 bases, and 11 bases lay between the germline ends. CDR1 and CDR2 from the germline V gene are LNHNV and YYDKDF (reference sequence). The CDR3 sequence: CATSRDPRWMFF. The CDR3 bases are TGTGCCACCAGCAGAGATCCCAGGTGGATGTTTTTT.

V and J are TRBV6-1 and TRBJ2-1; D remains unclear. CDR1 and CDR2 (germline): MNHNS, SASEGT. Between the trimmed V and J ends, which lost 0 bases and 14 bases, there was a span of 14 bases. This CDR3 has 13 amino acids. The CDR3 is CASSEAVETSEFF. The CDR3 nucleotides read TGTGCCAGCAGTGAAGCGGTCGAAACGAGCGAGTTCTTC.

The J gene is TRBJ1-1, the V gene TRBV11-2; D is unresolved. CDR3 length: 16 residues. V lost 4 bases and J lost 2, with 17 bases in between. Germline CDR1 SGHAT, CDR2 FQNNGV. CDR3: CASSSVRVRQNTEAFF. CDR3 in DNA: TGTGCCAGCAGCTCCGTGAGGGTTCGACAAAACACTGAAGCTTTCTTT.

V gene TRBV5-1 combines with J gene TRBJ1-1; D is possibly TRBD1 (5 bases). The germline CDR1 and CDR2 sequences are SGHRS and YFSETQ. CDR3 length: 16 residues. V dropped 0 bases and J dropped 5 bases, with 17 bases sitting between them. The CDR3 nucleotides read TGCGCCAGCAGCTTGGAGGGGCACGCCTTAGGAACTGAAGCTTTCTTT. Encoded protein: CASSLEGHALGTEAFF.

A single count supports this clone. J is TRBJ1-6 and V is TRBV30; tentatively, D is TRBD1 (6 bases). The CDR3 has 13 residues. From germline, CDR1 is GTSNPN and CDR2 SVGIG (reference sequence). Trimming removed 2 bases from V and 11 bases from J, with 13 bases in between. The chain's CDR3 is CAWSLQGWTPLHF. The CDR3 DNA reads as TGTGCCTGGAGTCTACAGGGTTGGACACCCCTCCACTTT.